These T cell receptor beta chains were read from a single sample in a study of blood T cell repertoires in COVID-19. Clones were read by immunoSEQ multiplex PCR, and TCRdb kept only the in-frame ones, dropping some. The sample has roughly 240,000 clones, 86% seen once. The sequenced material came from PBMCs or T cells enriched from blood (not recorded which). These receptors were taken from a woman aged 50 to 60 who had recovered from COVID-19. CDR3s include the opening cysteine and the closing phenylalanine or tryptophan. Fields, in order: J gene, D gene, clone size, CDR3 length, V gene, CDR3 DNA, CDR3 protein. A D gene is named only where the DNA matches it firmly. The listing skips clone size in some rows; elsewhere it reads once, few, many or a size class.

>TRBJ2-5|NA|NA|13|TRBV7-2
TGTGCCAGCACCGAAACTAGGGGGGAGACCCAGTACTTC
CASTETRGETQYF
>TRBJ1-1|NA|NA|15|TRBV7-2
TGTGCCAGCAGCTTAGAAATCGCGAGTAACACTGAAGCTTTCTTT
CASSLEIASNTEAFF
>TRBJ1-3|TRBD1|few|15|TRBV19
TGTGCCAGTAGTAGGGACAGGGGAGGTGGAAACACCATATATTTT
CASSRDRGGGNTIYF
>TRBJ1-1|TRBD1|NA|15|TRBV5-5
TGTGCCAGCAGCTTCCGGGACAGAATGAACACTGAAGCTTTCTTT
CASSFRDRMNTEAFF
>TRBJ1-4|NA|NA|12|TRBV16
TGTGCCAGCAGTCGGGGGGAGAGGAAACTGTTTTTT
CASSRGERKLFF
>TRBJ2-1|NA|few|16|TRBV7-6
TGTGCCAGCAGCTTAGGGTCAGGGGTAGCCCACAATGAGCAGTTCTTC
CASSLGSGVAHNEQFF
>TRBJ2-1|TRBD2|NA|16|TRBV27
TGTGCCAGCAGTTCCTTAGCGGGAGGGACCTACAATGAGCAGTTCTTC
CASSSLAGGTYNEQFF
>TRBJ1-2|TRBD1|NA|15|TRBV5-1
TGCGCCAGCAGCTTGGGGGGACAGACCCCCTATGGCTACACCTTC
CASSLGGQTPYGYTF
>TRBJ2-3|TRBD2|NA|15|TRBV18
TGTGCCAGCTCACCGACTAGCGGGGTCACAGATACGCAGTATTTT
CASSPTSGVTDTQYF
>TRBJ1-5|NA|NA|12|TRBV20-1
TGCAGTGCTAGTTCAGGGAATCAGCCCCAGCATTTT
CSASSGNQPQHF
>TRBJ1-2|NA|NA|15|TRBV28
TGTGCCAGCCGGGGGACCGGGACCTTTTTCGGGGGCTACACCTTC
CASRGTGTFFGGYTF
>TRBJ2-3|TRBD2|NA|16|TRBV6-4
TGTGCCAGCAGTGACCTGCCGGGGGGGCCTACAGATACGCAGTATTTT
CASSDLPGGPTDTQYF
>TRBJ2-7|TRBD2|NA|16|TRBV6-2/TRBV6-3
TGTGCCAGCAGTTATTCCAGACTAGCGGGCAACTACGAGCAGTACTTC
CASSYSRLAGNYEQYF
>TRBJ1-5|NA|NA|14|TRBV7-2
TGTGCCAGCAGGTACCGGGACATCAATCAGCCCCAGCATTTT
CASRYRDINQPQHF
>TRBJ1-2|NA|NA|13|TRBV4-2
TGTGCCAGCAGCCAAGAGGGACTCAGGGGCTACACCTTC
CASSQEGLRGYTF
>TRBJ2-3|NA|NA|17|TRBV3-1/TRBV3-2
TGTGCCAGCAGCCATTATACAAGGCGGGGTGATGGAGATACGCAGTATTTT
CASSHYTRRGDGDTQYF
>TRBJ1-2|TRBD1|few|18|TRBV4-1
TGCGCCAGCAGCCAACATCCGGGACAGGGCTTTCGGTACTATGGCTACACCTTC
CASSQHPGQGFRYYGYTF
>TRBJ2-1|TRBD1|NA|15|TRBV6-1
TGTGCCAGCAGTGAAATACAGGGGGCATGGGGTGAGCAGTTCTTC
CASSEIQGAWGEQFF
>TRBJ2-5|NA|NA|13|TRBV7-9
TGTGCCAGCAGCTTAGACAAAGTCCAGACCCAGTACTTC
CASSLDKVQTQYF
>TRBJ2-1|TRBD2|NA|14|TRBV9
TGTGCCAGCAGCGTACTAGCGGGAGGTAATGAGCAGTTCTTC
CASSVLAGGNEQFF
>TRBJ2-5|TRBD1|once|16|TRBV11-2
TGTGCCAGCAGCTCAGGGGGAGTAAGGGGACGGGAGACCCAGTACTTC
CASSSGGVRGRETQYF
>TRBJ1-2|NA|NA|13|TRBV15
TGTGCCACCAGCATTGCCAGATCCTATGGCTACACCTTC
CATSIARSYGYTF
>TRBJ1-2|NA|NA|14|TRBV5-1
TGCGCCAGCAGCTTGGGAGAGCCGAACTATGGCTACACCTTC
CASSLGEPNYGYTF
>TRBJ2-1|NA|NA|13|TRBV7-8
TGTGCCAGCAGCTTCGCACTTAGTGATGAGCAGTTCTTC
CASSFALSDEQFF
>TRBJ1-2|NA|NA|20|TRBV29-1
TGCAGCGTTGTGGTCAGGGGTCAGGCTGACTTCCACTCAATTAACTATGGCTACACCTTC
CSVVVRGQADFHSINYGYTF
>TRBJ1-4|NA|NA|15|TRBV23-1
TGCGCCAGCAGTCAACGGGCAGGGGCGGGTGAAAAACTGTTTTTT
CASSQRAGAGEKLFF
>TRBJ2-1|NA|NA|15|TRBV5-5
TGTGCCAGCAGTACCAGGGAGGTCGGCTACAATGAGCAGTTCTTC
CASSTREVGYNEQFF
>TRBJ1-1|NA|NA|13|TRBV2
TGTGCCAGCAGTCAGATCGGGAGCACTGAAGCTTTCTTT
CASSQIGSTEAFF
>TRBJ1-2|NA|NA|14|TRBV28
TGTGCCAGTTATAGTAGGGGGGGCGCGAAAGGCTACACCTTC
CASYSRGGAKGYTF
>TRBJ2-2|NA|few|15|TRBV19
TGTGCCAGTAGACCTAGGGGGTATGGCGCCGGGGAGCTGTTTTTT
CASRPRGYGAGELFF
>TRBJ2-1|TRBD2|few|15|TRBV6-5
TGTGCCAGCAGGCCCCTGGGCGGGAGTAGCAATGAGCAGTTCTTC
CASRPLGGSSNEQFF
>TRBJ2-1|NA|NA|17|TRBV3-1/TRBV3-2
TGTGCCAGCAGCCAAGTGGGAGAGGCGAGCTCCTACAATGAGCAGTTCTTC
CASSQVGEASSYNEQFF
>TRBJ2-7|TRBD2|NA|12|TRBV6-5
TGTGCCACCGGGACTAGCGGGTACGAGCAGTACTTC
CATGTSGYEQYF
>TRBJ2-5|TRBD2|NA|18|TRBV19
TGTGCCACGCGTTCCGGGACTAGCGGGAGACCTTTGGAGGAGACCCAGTACTTC
CATRSGTSGRPLEETQYF
>TRBJ2-3|TRBD1|NA|15|TRBV4-3
TGCGCCAGCAGCCAAGGACAGGGAAGCACAGATACGCAGTATTTT
CASSQGQGSTDTQYF
>TRBJ2-3|TRBD2|NA|17|TRBV28
TGTGCCAGCAGTTTAAACGTTCCGGGAGGGCCGCGAGATACGCAGTATTTT
CASSLNVPGGPRDTQYF
>TRBJ1-4|TRBD1|NA|15|TRBV20-1
TGCAGTGCTAGTGGACAGGGGGTTGATAATGAAAAACTGTTTTTT
CSASGQGVDNEKLFF
>TRBJ1-1|NA|NA|12|TRBV21-1
TGTGCCAGCAGGAGGTGGGGGCCTGAAGCTTTCTTT
CASRRWGPEAFF
>TRBJ1-2|TRBD1|once|14|TRBV19
TGTGCCAGTAGTACTGGGACAGCTAACTATGGCTACACCTTC
CASSTGTANYGYTF
>TRBJ2-1|NA|NA|11|TRBV20-1
TGCAGTGCCCTCAGGGATAATGAGCAGTTCTTC
CSALRDNEQFF
>TRBJ2-2|TRBD1|NA|15|TRBV11-2
TGTGCCAGCAGACATGGGACAGGGTCCACCGGGGAGCTGTTTTTT
CASRHGTGSTGELFF